One and the same sample provided the 5 T cell receptor beta chains below, sequenced in a study of shared clonotypes between healthy human individuals. TCRdb's table, derived via immunoSEQ multiplex PCR, lists solely in-frame clones and lacks some. The sample has under 750,000 clones, around 70% seen once. The sample consisted of memory CD4+ T cells sorted from blood. Stated subset: CD45RA-negative fraction. Every receptor here comes from a woman aged 30 to 39 in good health.

The chain is built from TRBV4-1 and TRBJ2-7, with D possibly matching TRBD1 (6 bases). V shed 5 bases and J shed 0 bases, with 14 bases lying between them. This CDR3 is 15 amino acids long. Per the germline V gene, CDR1 is MGHRA and CDR2 is YSYEKL. The DNA for the CDR3 is TGCGCCAGCAGCAACGACAGGCAGAGCTCCTACGAGCAGTACTTC. Translating gives CASSNDRQSSYEQYF.

The chain links TRBV29-1 to TRBJ2-5, with TRBD2 identical over 10 bases. The J call may be faulty, since TRBJ2-7 better matches the DNA end. Germline CDR1 reads SQVTM; CDR2 reads ANQGSEA. This CDR3 is 14 amino acids long. The CDR3 DNA reads as TGCAGCGTTCGGCTAGCGGGAGTTCGAAGCGAGCAGTACTTC. It yields the protein CSVRLAGVRSEQYF.

This chain links TRBV7-2 with TRBJ2-7, with TRBD1 matching 7 bases. V was clipped by 2 bases and J by 5 bases; unmatched bases: 9. The CDR3 sequence is 15 residues long. Germline V gene lookup returns CDR1 SGHTA and CDR2 FQGNSA. CDR3 sequence (DNA): TGTGCCAGCAGCTTAAGGGACAGCAGAAGCGACGAGCAGTACTTC. Residues: CASSLRDSRSDEQYF.

This clone was observed a handful of times. Other nucleotide sequences in the sample specify the same CDR3. The chain recombines TRBV6-1 with TRBJ1-2, with 8 bases identical to TRBD1. The germline CDR1 and CDR2 sequences are MNHNS and SASEGT. V lost 3 bases to trimming and J lost 8 bases; unmatched junction nucleotides: 5. The CDR3 has 13 residues. In nucleotides, the CDR3 is TGTGCCAGCAGTGACCAGGGGGCGCGGGGCTACACCTTC. Translating gives CASSDQGARGYTF.

The chain has TRBV5-4 and TRBJ2-2; 8 nucleotides match TRBD1. CDR1 is SGHNT, CDR2 YYREEE, per germline (reference sequence). The CDR3 consists of 14 residues. V lost 6 bases, J lost 0 bases, and 1 base stayed unmatched. In DNA, the CDR3 is TGTGCCAGCACGGACAGGGCGAACACCGGGGAGCTGTTTTTT. It is translated as CASTDRANTGELFF.